This record looks at one T cell receptor beta chain sequence and its context. Authors' analysis steps: Reference gene primers were amplified, and this amplification served to estimate nucleated cell counts. Here immunoSEQ multiplex PCR was the method, and the copy in TCRdb shows in-frame clones only, minus some. The V and J calls and clone size were taken over from that table, and D and trimming were inferred from the DNA. Among 45,000 to 65,000 clones listed, approximately 86% were seen once. The sample comes from a study of blood T cell repertoires in COVID-19. Study background: Acute and convalescent COVID-19 samples came from the United States, Italy and Spain. PBMCs, B-cell-depleted T cells, or T cells were the source of the cDNA or gDNA that made up the material.

The source material was peripheral blood. This TCR was recovered from a human donor with acute or convalescent COVID-19. The donor label of this sample is uncertain.

The CDR3 here is CATSDLQQPYGYTF. As DNA, the CDR3 is TGTGCCACCAGTGATTTGCAACAGCCCTATGGCTACACCTTC. The chain links TRBV24-1 to TRBJ1-2; the D is unclear. The CDR3 totals 14 residues. Trimming removed 0 bases from V and 4 bases from J, with 8 bases in between. Looked up from germline, CDR1 is KGHDR and CDR2 is SFDVKD.